This T cell receptor beta chain comes out of a study of T cell responses to AZD1222 COVID-19 vaccine. As for this clone: Its cognate antigen is unknown.

Points from the study as a whole: Only 5 or 6 individuals given AZD1222 were seropositive at baseline. Repertoire sampling occurred only after the peak T cell response. Clonal diversity may have been underestimated, and the donors were mostly white British, with more females than males. Per reports, nearly half of all spike-specific TCRs target regions that are unmutated in variants.

The CDR3 consists of 14 residues. V was trimmed by 5 bases and J by 4 bases, leaving 14 bases between them. The germline V gene encodes CDR1 MGHDK and CDR2 SYGVNS. TCRdb's copy holds only in-frame clones and misses some; the assay was immunoSEQ multiplex PCR. The repertoire holds tens of thousands of clones, around 80% seen once, with more than 3% in the top ten. The chain couples TRBV25-1 to TRBJ1-2; no reliable D call. The sequenced sample was peripheral blood, obtained 28 days after the second AZD1222 dose. The source of this sequence is an adult who received the AZD1222 COVID-19 vaccine. CDR3 amino acids: CASSSRGPVYGYTF. CDR3 sequence (DNA): TGTGCCAGCAGTTCACGAGGGCCGGTCTATGGCTACACCTTC.